Listed below are T cell receptor beta chains from one sample, sequenced in a study of cytomegalovirus exposure and HLA in healthy donors. The protocol was immunoSEQ multiplex PCR, while the TCRdb copy is restricted to in-frame clones and leaves out a portion. The data hold approximately 280,000 clones, with approximately 87% observed a single time. Source material: PBMCs. These receptors were collected from a woman under 30 in good health and CMV-seronegative. CDR3s include the opening cysteine and the closing phenylalanine or tryptophan. Each record gives: D gene, J gene, clone size, V gene, CDR3 DNA, CDR3 protein. The D gene is left open where the match is weak. Not every row has a clone size; where given, it reads once, few, many or a size class.

d_gene: .; j_gene: TRBJ2-7; abundance: .; v_gene: TRBV6-5; CDR3nt: TGTGCCAGCAGTGTCGTAGGAGCCTACGAGCAGTACTTC; CDR3aa: CASSVVGAYEQYF
d_gene: TRBD1; j_gene: TRBJ2-7; abundance: .; v_gene: TRBV5-4; CDR3nt: TGTGCCAGCAGCTTGGGGGACAGGGGCGAGCAGTACTTC; CDR3aa: CASSLGDRGEQYF
d_gene: .; j_gene: TRBJ1-6; abundance: .; v_gene: TRBV2; CDR3nt: TGTGCCAGCAGGGTCAGTAACTCCTATAATTCACCCCTCCACTTT; CDR3aa: CASRVSNSYNSPLHF
d_gene: .; j_gene: TRBJ1-5; abundance: few; v_gene: TRBV27; CDR3nt: TGTGCCAGCAGTGAAGGGGGACGTCAGCCCCAGCATTTT; CDR3aa: CASSEGGRQPQHF
d_gene: .; j_gene: TRBJ2-7; abundance: .; v_gene: TRBV28; CDR3nt: TGTGCCACCAGGGGGGGAGGCTCGGCGGGGGAGCAGTACTTC; CDR3aa: CATRGGGSAGEQYF
d_gene: .; j_gene: TRBJ1-4; abundance: .; v_gene: TRBV10-1; CDR3nt: TGCGCCAGCAGTGACGGGGACACAGAGGCAACTAATGAAAAACTGTTTTTT; CDR3aa: CASSDGDTEATNEKLFF
d_gene: TRBD2; j_gene: TRBJ2-7; abundance: .; v_gene: TRBV5-1; CDR3nt: TGCGCCAGCAGCGTCACTAGCGGGAACGAGCAGTACTTC; CDR3aa: CASSVTSGNEQYF
d_gene: .; j_gene: TRBJ2-1; abundance: .; v_gene: TRBV5-1; CDR3nt: TGCGCCAGCAGCTCGCTACCCGTACCGGATGAGCAGTTCTTC; CDR3aa: CASSSLPVPDEQFF
d_gene: TRBD1; j_gene: TRBJ1-4; abundance: .; v_gene: TRBV5-1; CDR3nt: TGCGCCAGCAGGGACTCCGGGACAGAGAATGAAAAACTGTTTTTT; CDR3aa: CASRDSGTENEKLFF
d_gene: .; j_gene: TRBJ2-1; abundance: .; v_gene: TRBV19; CDR3nt: TGTGCCAGTAGTATAGAGGCGGGCTACAATGAGCAGTTCTTC; CDR3aa: CASSIEAGYNEQFF
d_gene: .; j_gene: TRBJ2-7; abundance: .; v_gene: TRBV5-1; CDR3nt: TGCGCCAGCAGACTGAACGATCCAATCCTCCACTACGAGCAGTACTTC; CDR3aa: CASRLNDPILHYEQYF
d_gene: TRBD2; j_gene: TRBJ2-1; abundance: once; v_gene: TRBV15; CDR3nt: TGTGCCACCAGCAGAGATACCAGCGGGAGACCCCCCTACAATGAGCAGTTCTTC; CDR3aa: CATSRDTSGRPPYNEQFF
d_gene: .; j_gene: TRBJ2-1; abundance: .; v_gene: TRBV25-1; CDR3nt: TGTGCCAGCAGTGACCGTCGCAATGAGCAGTTCTTC; CDR3aa: CASSDRRNEQFF
d_gene: .; j_gene: TRBJ2-7; abundance: .; v_gene: TRBV28; CDR3nt: TGTGCCAGCAGTTTGTCCTCTAGCGCGTCCTACGAGCAGTACTTC; CDR3aa: CASSLSSSASYEQYF
d_gene: .; j_gene: TRBJ2-3; abundance: .; v_gene: TRBV5-1; CDR3nt: TGCGCCAGCAGCTTGGGTAAAGATACGCAGTATTTT; CDR3aa: CASSLGKDTQYF
d_gene: TRBD2; j_gene: TRBJ2-3; abundance: .; v_gene: TRBV5-1; CDR3nt: TGCGCCAGCAGCGTCCGCCCTAGCGGGAGTCCGCCAGATACGCAGTATTTT; CDR3aa: CASSVRPSGSPPDTQYF
d_gene: .; j_gene: TRBJ2-6; abundance: few; v_gene: TRBV6-1; CDR3nt: TGTGCCAGCAGCGAAACAGGTGTCTCTGGGGCCAACGTCCTGACTTTC; CDR3aa: CASSETGVSGANVLTF
d_gene: TRBD1; j_gene: TRBJ1-3; abundance: .; v_gene: TRBV5-6; CDR3nt: TGTGCCAGCAGCGCACTACAGGGGTCTGGAAACACCATATATTTT; CDR3aa: CASSALQGSGNTIYF
d_gene: TRBD1; j_gene: TRBJ1-2; abundance: once; v_gene: TRBV5-4; CDR3nt: TGTGCCAGCAGCGACAGGGGGGTTCGAGGCTACACCTTC; CDR3aa: CASSDRGVRGYTF
d_gene: .; j_gene: TRBJ2-7; abundance: .; v_gene: TRBV30; CDR3nt: TGTGCCTGGAGCCTAGACAGCTCCTACGAGCAGTACTTC; CDR3aa: CAWSLDSSYEQYF
d_gene: .; j_gene: TRBJ1-5; abundance: .; v_gene: TRBV9; CDR3nt: TGTGCCAGCAGCTACGGGGATAGCAATCAGCCCCAGCATTTT; CDR3aa: CASSYGDSNQPQHF
d_gene: TRBD2; j_gene: TRBJ2-2; abundance: once; v_gene: TRBV10-3; CDR3nt: TGTGCCATCAGTGGGCGCCCCTCTAGCGGGAGTTCCACCGGGGAGCTGTTTTTT; CDR3aa: CAISGRPSSGSSTGELFF
d_gene: TRBD1; j_gene: TRBJ1-1; abundance: .; v_gene: TRBV25-1; CDR3nt: TGTGCCAGCAGCGGACAGGGGGACACTGAAGCTTTCTTT; CDR3aa: CASSGQGDTEAFF
d_gene: TRBD1; j_gene: TRBJ2-7; abundance: .; v_gene: TRBV4-1; CDR3nt: TGCGCCAGCAGCCAATACCGGGACAGGGGGACCGAGCAGTACTTC; CDR3aa: CASSQYRDRGTEQYF
d_gene: .; j_gene: TRBJ2-1; abundance: .; v_gene: TRBV7-3; CDR3nt: TGTGCCAGCAGCTCCCTGATGGAGAATGAGCAGTTCTTC; CDR3aa: CASSSLMENEQFF
d_gene: .; j_gene: TRBJ1-2; abundance: .; v_gene: TRBV15; CDR3nt: TGTGCCACCAGCGGTCTCAGCAGGGAGGACTATGGCTACACCTTC; CDR3aa: CATSGLSREDYGYTF
d_gene: TRBD1; j_gene: TRBJ2-3; abundance: .; v_gene: TRBV18; CDR3nt: TGTGCCAGCTCACCACTATTAAGAATTCGACAGGGGCGTTTTTGGGCAGATACGCAGTATTTT; CDR3aa: CASSPLLRIRQGRFWADTQYF
d_gene: .; j_gene: TRBJ2-3; abundance: .; v_gene: TRBV9; CDR3nt: TGTGCCAGCAGCGTCAGGGAATTAACGGATACGCAGTATTTT; CDR3aa: CASSVRELTDTQYF
d_gene: TRBD1; j_gene: TRBJ2-2; abundance: .; v_gene: TRBV5-1; CDR3nt: TGCGCCAGCAGCTTGGCCGGGACAGGGATCATCGGCGGGGAGCTGTTTTTT; CDR3aa: CASSLAGTGIIGGELFF
d_gene: TRBD1; j_gene: TRBJ2-7; abundance: .; v_gene: TRBV6-5; CDR3nt: TGTGCCAGCAGGCCAGGGGGCGCCCAGTACGAGCAGTACTTC; CDR3aa: CASRPGGAQYEQYF
d_gene: TRBD1; j_gene: TRBJ1-5; abundance: .; v_gene: TRBV28; CDR3nt: TGTGCCAGCAGAAGAACAGGGGGCGGGGGCAATCAGCCCCAGCATTTT; CDR3aa: CASRRTGGGGNQPQHF
d_gene: .; j_gene: TRBJ2-7; abundance: .; v_gene: TRBV15; CDR3nt: TGTGCCACCAGCAGAGATCGGGGAAGCTCCTACGAGCAGTACTTC; CDR3aa: CATSRDRGSSYEQYF
d_gene: .; j_gene: TRBJ2-3; abundance: .; v_gene: TRBV27; CDR3nt: TGTGCCAGCAGTCCCCCCCGGGACTTCTTCCCCACAGATACGCAGTATTTT; CDR3aa: CASSPPRDFFPTDTQYF
d_gene: TRBD1; j_gene: TRBJ2-7; abundance: .; v_gene: TRBV19; CDR3nt: TGTGCCAGTTCCCAGGGCCTGGGGACAGGGGGGGGAGAGCAGTACTTC; CDR3aa: CASSQGLGTGGGEQYF
d_gene: TRBD2; j_gene: TRBJ2-1; abundance: once; v_gene: TRBV4-3; CDR3nt: TGCGCCAGCAGTAAGGAGTACGGGGCTGGGAGGACTAGCGACTACAATGAGCAGTTCTTC; CDR3aa: CASSKEYGAGRTSDYNEQFF
d_gene: TRBD1; j_gene: TRBJ2-4; abundance: .; v_gene: TRBV5-1; CDR3nt: TGCGCCAGCAGCGTGGGACAGGGGGAAAACATTCAGTACTTC; CDR3aa: CASSVGQGENIQYF
d_gene: .; j_gene: TRBJ2-1; abundance: .; v_gene: TRBV30; CDR3nt: TGTGCCTGGAGTACTAGTGTACCCAATGAGCAGTTCTTC; CDR3aa: CAWSTSVPNEQFF